This T cell receptor (beta chain) stems from a study of shared clonotypes between healthy human individuals. Regarding the study as a whole: Limitation of the genetic and exposure-history diversity represented came from the few donors.

The assay was immunoSEQ multiplex PCR, and TCRdb's table has in-frame clones only and misses some. The sample contains around 620,000 clones, 95% of which appear only once. Naive-designated CD8 cells lacked CD45RO, were positively enriched for CCR7, and omitted terminally differentiated effector memory CD45RA+ cells. On this clone itself: The antigen remains unidentified.

Specimen: naive CD8+ T cells sorted from blood. The TCR comes from a woman aged 25 to 45 in good health.

CDR3 coding DNA: TGTGCCAGCAGCTTGGCAGGGCAGAGCTCCTACAATGAGCAGTTCTTC. It specifies CASSLAGQSSYNEQFF. The rearrangement links TRBV5-4 to TRBJ2-1; D may be TRBD1 (5 bases). There are 16 residues in the CDR3. Trimming stripped 0 bases from V and 0 bases from J, with 10 bases between. CDR1 is SGHNT and CDR2 is YYREEE in the germline V gene (reference sequence).